Sequencing of this T cell receptor beta chain was carried out in a study of blood T cell repertoires in COVID-19. Across the whole study: Acute and convalescent COVID-19 samples came from the United States, Italy and Spain. From T cells, B-cell-depleted T cells, or PBMCs came the material, which was cDNA or gDNA.

This CDR3 comprises 13 residues. V dropped 5 bases and J dropped 5 bases, with 12 bases sitting between them. The V gene's germline CDR1 is PRHDT and CDR2 FYEKMQ (reference sequence). TCRdb's copy holds only in-frame clones and misses some; the assay was immunoSEQ multiplex PCR. Found here are about 400,000 clones, 70% to 90% of them singletons; the top ten hold 3%. The sequenced sample was peripheral blood. This clonotype was sampled from a human donor in a cohort sampled during active COVID-19. The rearrangement links TRBV13 to TRBJ2-5; D remains ambiguous. The CDR3 DNA reads TGTGCCAGCAGCCCCGGTGCCTCGGAGACCCAGTACTTC. This translates into CASSPGASETQYF.